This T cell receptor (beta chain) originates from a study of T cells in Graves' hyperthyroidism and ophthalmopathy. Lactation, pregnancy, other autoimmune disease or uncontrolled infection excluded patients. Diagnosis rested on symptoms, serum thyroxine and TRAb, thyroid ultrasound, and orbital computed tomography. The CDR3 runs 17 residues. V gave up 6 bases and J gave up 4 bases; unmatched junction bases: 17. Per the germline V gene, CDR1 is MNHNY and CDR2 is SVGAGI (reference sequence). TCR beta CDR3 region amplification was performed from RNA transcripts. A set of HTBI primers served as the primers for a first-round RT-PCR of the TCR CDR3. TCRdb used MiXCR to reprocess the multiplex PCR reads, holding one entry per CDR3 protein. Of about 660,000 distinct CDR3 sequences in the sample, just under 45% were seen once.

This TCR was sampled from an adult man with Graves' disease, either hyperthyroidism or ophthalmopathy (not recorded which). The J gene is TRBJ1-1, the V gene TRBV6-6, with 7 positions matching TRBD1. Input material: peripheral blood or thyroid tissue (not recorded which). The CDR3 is CASSPHSPGQIATEAFF. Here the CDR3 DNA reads TGTGCCAGCAGCCCCCATAGCCCGGGACAGATAGCCACTGAAGCTTTCTTT.